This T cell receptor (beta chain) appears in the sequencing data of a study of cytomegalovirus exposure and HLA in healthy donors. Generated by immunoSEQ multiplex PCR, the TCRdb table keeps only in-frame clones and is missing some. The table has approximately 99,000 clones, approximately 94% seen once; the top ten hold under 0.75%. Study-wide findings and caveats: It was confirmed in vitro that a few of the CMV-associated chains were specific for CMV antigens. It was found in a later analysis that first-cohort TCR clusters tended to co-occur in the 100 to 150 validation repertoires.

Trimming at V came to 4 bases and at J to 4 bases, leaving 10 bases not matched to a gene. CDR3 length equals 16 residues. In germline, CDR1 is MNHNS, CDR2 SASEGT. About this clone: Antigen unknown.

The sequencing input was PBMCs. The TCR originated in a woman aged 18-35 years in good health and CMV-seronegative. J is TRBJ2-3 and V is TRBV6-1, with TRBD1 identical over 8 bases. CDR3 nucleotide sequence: TGTGCCAGCAGTGCCGGGACAGGCCTAATGTCAGATACGCAGTATTTT. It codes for CASSAGTGLMSDTQYF.